This entry is about one T cell receptor beta chain. The data derive from a study of STAT5B mutations in CD4+ large granular lymphocyte leukemia. The assay was run at survey level. Assay: immunoSEQ multiplex PCR; the TCRdb copy retains only in-frame clones and omits some. The sample gives about 45,000 clones, 65% to 90% of which show up once; around 3% is in the top ten. CDR3 length equals 17 residues. The germline V gene encodes CDR1 SGHRS and CDR2 YFSETQ. J was trimmed by 7 bases and V by 1 base; bases with no gene match: 10. This clonotype was sampled from a human donor in good health. V usage is TRBV5-1 and J usage is TRBJ2-5; 13 positions agree with TRBD2. Specimen: CD4+ T cells from blood buffy coats. The CDR3 loop reads CASSLFLTSGRAGTQYF. CDR3 nucleotides: TGCGCCAGCAGCTTGTTCCTCACTAGCGGGAGGGCCGGGACCCAGTACTTC.